This T cell receptor (beta chain) was sequenced in a study of identical twins. The CDR3 has 13 amino acids. V shed 4 bases and J shed 3 bases, with 8 bases lying between them. Germline V gene lookup returns CDR1 SGHTA and CDR2 FQGNSA. TCRdb used MiXCR to reprocess the 5' RACE reads, holding one entry per CDR3 protein. Of fewer than 900,000 distinct CDR3 sequences listed, 21% were seen once; the top ten hold roughly 4.3%. This clonotype occurred a few times. These data also featured in a second study, about T cells expressing NK-cell markers. That publication notes: Out of eight donors sequenced, seven tested HCMV-seropositive and the remaining one seronegative.

The sequence was collected from a young woman in good health. The V gene is TRBV7-2, the J gene TRBJ2-3; D is unclear. The material sequenced was PBMCs. The chain's CDR3 is CASSYQVTDTQYF. The CDR3 DNA is TGTGCCAGCAGCTACCAGGTGACAGATACGCAGTATTTT.